The present entry profiles one T cell receptor (beta chain) with its context. Its specificity is unknown. This sample was taken from a study of cytomegalovirus exposure and HLA in healthy donors. As for the study in general: A prior analysis found about 110 million unique TCR beta sequences from around 180 million T cells. Of all 400 or so donors who were genotyped, about 84% belonged to the Caucasian-associated ancestry cluster.

Trimming took 1 base from V and 3 from J, leaving 6 bases between them. CDR1 is MGHRA, CDR2 YSYEKL, per germline. This CDR3 comprises 13 residues. The PCR ran on 60 Vbeta and 13 Jbeta primers. Method: immunoSEQ multiplex PCR; TCRdb's copy keeps in-frame clones and lacks some. This sample has about 160,000 clones, with roughly 82% found just once. General study points: In a later analysis, the majority of CMV-associated beta chains seemingly showed HLA restriction.

Input material: PBMCs. The chain combines TRBV4-1 with TRBJ2-5, with D uncertain. This clonotype was sampled from a man in his fifties in good health and CMV-seropositive. The CDR3 loop reads CASSQAVKETQYF. DNA of the CDR3: TGCGCCAGCAGCCAAGCGGTTAAAGAGACCCAGTACTTC.